The 32 T cell receptor beta chains below come from one sample, sequenced in a study of siplizumab effects on memory and regulatory T cells. This table comes from immunoSEQ multiplex PCR, and its TCRdb copy is limited to in-frame clones, with some not included. The sample contains 100,000 or so clones, 80% to 95% of which appear only once. The sequenced sample was CD4+ T cells sorted from blood. The receptors shown here come from a human donor in good health. Some clones in this sample may be carry-over from other donors' samples.

This chain connects TRBV6-1 to TRBJ1-6; D not certain. Trimming removed 7 bases from V and 8 bases from J, with 6 bases in between. The CDR3 consists of 11 residues. In germline, CDR1 is MNHNS, CDR2 SASEGT. The CDR3 sequence: CASIGDSPLHF. Written as DNA, the CDR3 is TGTGCCAGCATAGGTGATTCACCCCTCCACTTT.

This chain links TRBV19 with TRBJ1-4; D gene ambiguous. This CDR3 contains 14 residues. V lost 6 bases to trimming and J lost 2 bases, with 10 bases between them. The germline CDR1 and CDR2 sequences are LNHDA and SQIVND (reference sequence). The CDR3 nucleotides read TGTGCCAGTAGGATTCAAGGGACTAATGAAAAACTGTTTTTT. Protein sequence: CASRIQGTNEKLFF.

In DNA form, the CDR3 reads TGTGCCAGTAGTATACCCGGGACTAGCGGGAGCTACGAGCAGTACTTC. This gives the protein CASSIPGTSGSYEQYF. The V and J genes are TRBV19 and TRBJ2-7, with TRBD2 matching over 14 bases. The CDR3 covers 16 residues. V gave up 2 bases and J gave up 3 bases; unmatched junction bases: 3. CDR1 and CDR2 from the germline V gene are LNHDA and SQIVND (reference sequence).

J is TRBJ2-3 and V is TRBV18, with 8 positions matching TRBD2. V gave up 1 base and J gave up 5 bases; unmatched junction bases: 5. CDR1 is KGHSH, CDR2 LQKENI, per germline. CDR3 length: 15 amino acids. The CDR3 protein is CASSPLAGLGDTQYF. The CDR3 nucleotides read TGTGCCAGCTCACCACTAGCGGGGTTGGGAGATACGCAGTATTTT.

V and J are TRBV6-6 and TRBJ1-1; D uncertain. V was trimmed by 3 bases and J by 6 bases, leaving 11 bases between them. The CDR3 has 13 residues. CDR1 and CDR2 from the germline V gene are MNHNY and SVGAGI (reference sequence). CDR3 nucleotides: TGTGCCAGCAGTTATGATTCGGGATCTGAAGCTTTCTTT. Amino acid sequence: CASSYDSGSEAFF.

The rearrangement joins TRBV9 to TRBJ2-7; D gene unclear. The V gene's germline CDR1 is SGDLS and CDR2 YYNGEE. Trimming took 0 bases from V and 2 from J, leaving 15 bases between them. This CDR3 spans 16 amino acids. The CDR3 protein is CASSVGPLQTAYEQYF. CDR3 sequence (DNA): TGTGCCAGCAGCGTAGGACCACTTCAGACTGCCTACGAGCAGTACTTC.

The chain is built from TRBV15 and TRBJ2-2; no definite D call. This CDR3 has 18 residues. Trimming shortened V by 0 bases and J by 1 base, and 15 bases separated the two germline ends. Germline assignment: CDR1 LNHNV and CDR2 YYDKDF (reference sequence). The CDR3 reads CATSRDPVNRGNTGELFF. CDR3 DNA sequence: TGTGCCACCAGCAGAGATCCAGTGAATCGCGGGAACACCGGGGAGCTGTTTTTT.

This chain links TRBV7-2 with TRBJ2-1, with D possibly matching TRBD1 (5 bases). Germline-derived CDR1 and CDR2 are SGHTA and FQGNSA. Trimming removed 5 bases at V and 9 bases at J, with 14 bases between. This CDR3 has 13 amino acids. The CDR3 protein is CASSRTWGGEQFF. The CDR3 region has the DNA TGTGCCAGCAGCCGGACATGGGGTGGTGAGCAGTTCTTC.

This clone has just a few counts. An end of the junction does not agree with germline; a read error may underlie this. The chain uses TRBV7-7 and TRBJ2-2; 8 bases align to TRBD2. Germline V gene lookup returns CDR1 SSHAT and CDR2 FNYEAQ (reference sequence). The CDR3 is made up of 14 amino acids. The CDR3: CASSSSGGPGELFF. The CDR3 DNA reads as TGTGCTAGCAGCTCGAGCGGGGGACCCGGGGAGCTGTTTTTT.

This chain links TRBV2 with TRBJ2-5; D possibly corresponds to TRBD2 (5 bases). This CDR3 is 12 amino acids long. Trimming left V 1 base short and J 5 bases short, with 5 bases between. Germline V CDR1 and CDR2: SNHLY, FYNNEI. CDR3 sequence: CASSEGRETQYF. CDR3 nucleotides: TGTGCCAGCAGTGAAGGGAGGGAGACCCAGTACTTC.

This rearrangement joins TRBV15 to TRBJ2-3; 10 bases agree with TRBD2. The CDR3 runs 18 residues. With 1 base clipped from V and 0 bases from J, the junction kept 7 bases outside the gene matches. Germline-derived CDR1 and CDR2 are LNHNV and YYDKDF (reference sequence). The CDR3 nucleotides are TGTGCCACCAGCAGAGCCAGGACTAGCGGAAGAAGCACAGATACGCAGTATTTT. Translation: CATSRARTSGRSTDTQYF.

Points on this clone: The junction differs from germline at one of its ends, possibly a read error. V and J are TRBV7-9 and TRBJ2-1, with 9 positions matching TRBD2. Germline V gene data show CDR1 as SEHNR and CDR2 as FQNEAQ (reference sequence). The CDR3 spans 15 residues. This chain's CDR3 is CASSLAGFAYNEQFF. CDR3 DNA: TGTGCCAGCAGCCTAGCGGGGTTCGCCTACAATGAGCAGTTCTTC.

This clone was detected only a few times. This same CDR3 is encoded by further DNA sequences in the sample. The rearrangement links TRBV11-2 to TRBJ2-3; no clear D gene. The germline V gene encodes CDR1 SGHAT and CDR2 FQNNGV. The CDR3 is made up of 12 amino acids. V was shortened by 5 bases and J by 0 bases, with 3 bases between the two germline ends. CDR3 amino acids: CASSPSTDTQYF. Here the CDR3 DNA reads TGTGCCAGCAGCCCTAGCACAGATACGCAGTATTTT.

This clone was seen once. The rearrangement uses TRBV7-8 and TRBJ2-7, with a possible D match to TRBD1 (5 bases). This CDR3 spans 15 amino acids. Germline CDR1 and CDR2: SGHVS and FQNEAQ. Trimming pared 5 bases from V and 6 bases from J, leaving 20 bases between. CDR3 in DNA: TGTGCCAGCAGCAAGGGGCGAGAGTGGTCGGGCGAGCAGTACTTC. Translation: CASSKGREWSGEQYF.

V gene TRBV12-5 combines with J gene TRBJ2-7, with D uncertain. Germline CDR1 and CDR2: LGHNT and FRNRAP. Trimming shortened V by 0 bases and J by 6 bases, and 15 bases separated the two germline ends. There are 15 residues in the CDR3. CDR3 protein: CASGLVLPNGLEQYF. Written as DNA, the CDR3 is TGTGCTAGTGGTTTGGTCTTACCTAATGGTCTCGAGCAGTACTTC.

This chain joins TRBV18 and TRBJ2-1; tentatively, D is TRBD2 (5 bases). V dropped 6 bases and J dropped 5 bases, with 17 bases sitting between them. The CDR3 sequence is 15 residues long. Germline CDR1 KGHSH, CDR2 LQKENI. This chain's CDR3 is CASSHSVLDHNEQFF. The CDR3, as DNA: TGTGCCAGCTCGCATAGCGTCCTTGATCACAATGAGCAGTTCTTC.

This rearrangement joins TRBV2 to TRBJ2-2; the match to TRBD1 covers 11 bases. The J segment lost 6 bases and the V segment lost 6 bases, leaving 3 bases of the junction unmatched. The germline gives CDR1 SNHLY, CDR2 FYNNEI. The length of the CDR3 is 14 residues. The CDR3 region has the DNA TGTGCCAGCAGCGGACAGGGGGCCGCCGGGGAGCTGTTTTTT. Residues: CASSGQGAAGELFF.

CDR3 in amino acids: CASSLSPVDYGYTF. The CDR3 DNA sequence: TGTGCCAGCAGCTTGAGCCCGGTAGACTATGGCTACACCTTC. The chain combines TRBV5-6 with TRBJ1-2; D is undetermined. From germline, CDR1 is SGHDT and CDR2 YYEEEE. Between the trimmed V and J ends, which lost 1 base and 3 bases, there was a span of 10 bases. CDR3 length equals 14 residues.

The chain joins TRBV19 to TRBJ1-5; D is unresolved. The CDR3 loop spans 16 amino acids. The germline V gene has CDR1 LNHDA and CDR2 SQIVND (reference sequence). The V gene lost 4 bases and the J gene lost 2 bases, with 15 bases spanning the gap. The CDR3 here is CASSKPSTSGNQPQHF. The DNA for the CDR3 is TGTGCCAGTAGTAAGCCGTCGACGTCCGGCAATCAGCCCCAGCATTTT. The full variable domain, with the rest looked up from reference TRBV19 and TRBJ1-5, is DGGITQSPKYLFRKEGQNVTLSCEQNLNHDAMYWYRQDPGQGLRLIYYSQIVNDFQKGDIAEGYSVSREKKESFPLTVTSAQKNPTAFYLCASSKPSTSGNQPQHFGDGTRLSIL.

The chain links TRBV6-1 to TRBJ1-4; 8 nucleotides agree with TRBD1. The CDR3 has 14 residues. CDR1 is MNHNS, CDR2 SASEGT, per germline. The V segment lost 6 bases and the J segment 10 bases; nucleotides outside the gene matches: 10. The CDR3: CASRTGEVIGKLFF. The CDR3 DNA reads TGTGCCAGCAGGACAGGGGAGGTAATTGGAAAACTGTTTTTT.

This clone was counted only a few times. V is TRBV2 and J is TRBJ2-7, with a possible D match to TRBD1 (7 bases). Trimming took off 8 bases at V and 6 bases at J, with 17 bases between the two ends. Germline V lookup: CDR1 SNHLY, CDR2 FYNNEI. The CDR3 loop spans 13 amino acids. The CDR3 DNA sequence: TGTGCCAGCCGGATAGCAGGGGGACTCGAGCAGTACTTC. Its protein is CASRIAGGLEQYF.

The chain combines TRBV9 with TRBJ2-5, with 10 bases fitting TRBD2. Germline V gives CDR1 SGDLS, CDR2 YYNGEE. CDR3 length: 15 amino acids. Trimming at V came to 4 bases and at J to 4 bases, leaving 7 bases not matched to a gene. DNA of the CDR3: TGTGCCAGCAGCCCCAGACTAGCGGGCGGAGAGACCCAGTACTTC. Translated, it gives CASSPRLAGGETQYF.

The chain couples TRBV2 to TRBJ2-7; 9 nucleotides agree with TRBD2. The CDR3 contains 16 residues. The trim removed 3 bases at V and 10 bases at J, leaving 16 bases unmatched. Germline values: CDR1 SNHLY, CDR2 FYNNEI. The CDR3 loop is CASSDFISGLAGKQYF. As DNA, the CDR3 is TGTGCCAGCAGTGACTTCATTTCGGGGCTAGCGGGAAAACAGTACTTC. Drawing the rest from reference TRBV2 and TRBJ2-7, the complete variable domain is EPEVTQTPSHQVTQMGQEVILRCVPISNHLYFYWYRQILGQKVEFLVSFYNNEISEKSEIFDDQFSVERPDGSNFTLKIRSTKLEDSAMYFCASSDFISGLAGKQYFGPGTRLTVT.

V and J are TRBV7-8 and TRBJ2-2, with a weak D call TRBD1 (5 bases). CDR3 length: 15 amino acids. V shed 6 bases and J shed 1 base, with 12 bases lying between them. Germline CDR1 reads SGHVS; CDR2 reads FQNEAQ. CDR3: CASRPRAVNTGELFF. In nucleotides, the CDR3 is TGTGCCAGCAGACCCAGGGCTGTGAACACCGGGGAGCTGTTTTTT.

The rearrangement uses TRBV10-1 and TRBJ2-1; 10 bases match TRBD1. Looked up from germline, CDR1 is WNHNN and CDR2 is SYGVQD (reference sequence). V lost 6 bases to trimming and J lost 0 bases; unmatched junction nucleotides: 8. The CDR3 extends over 17 amino acids. CDR3 sequence reads: CASSKGQGVASYNEQFF. The CDR3 DNA is TGCGCCAGCAGCAAAGGACAGGGGGTAGCCTCCTACAATGAGCAGTTCTTC.

The genes are TRBV5-5 and TRBJ1-4; D possibly corresponds to TRBD1 (5 bases). Trimming removed 0 bases from V and 8 bases from J, with 14 bases in between. CDR3 size: 15 residues. CDR1 SGHKS and CDR2 YYEKEE come from the germline V gene (reference sequence). The CDR3 protein is CASSLEGLWGEKLFF. The CDR3 nucleotides are TGTGCCAGCAGCTTGGAGGGACTGTGGGGGGAAAAACTGTTTTTT.

This rearrangement joins TRBV6-5 to TRBJ1-1; D possibly corresponds to TRBD1 (5 bases). Germline V gene data show CDR1 as MNHEY and CDR2 as SVGAGI. The CDR3 is 14 amino acids. Deletions cut 6 bases from V and 0 bases from J, with 11 bases between. The CDR3 sequence: CASSRSRVNTEAFF. The CDR3 nucleotides read TGTGCCAGCAGCCGAAGCAGGGTGAACACTGAAGCTTTCTTT.

The chain joins TRBV28 to TRBJ1-5; no clear D. The CDR3 extends over 13 amino acids. Trimming shortened V by 5 bases and J by 5 bases, and 10 bases separated the two germline ends. Germline lookup yields CDR1 MDHEN and CDR2 SYDVKM. DNA for the CDR3: TGTGCCAGCAGTCCGCAGATACATCAGCCCCAGCATTTT. It specifies CASSPQIHQPQHF.

The chain carries TRBV5-1 and TRBJ2-7, with 7 bases aligning to TRBD1. The J segment lost 0 bases and the V segment lost 3 bases, leaving 12 bases of the junction unmatched. Germline V gives CDR1 SGHRS, CDR2 YFSETQ. The CDR3 covers 17 residues. CDR3 residues: CASSYSTGTELSYEQYF. The CDR3 DNA follows: TGCGCCAGCAGCTATTCTACCGGGACAGAACTCTCCTACGAGCAGTACTTC.

The rearrangement links TRBV11-2 to TRBJ2-1; 7 bases fit TRBD2. The CDR3 consists of 18 residues. Germline values: CDR1 SGHAT, CDR2 FQNNGV. V shed 0 bases and J 8 bases; nucleotides not matched to a gene: 16. The DNA of the CDR3 is TGTGCCAGCAGCTTAGATCAAGAAGGGAGGGCCGTCCAGGATGAGCAGTTCTTC. Protein: CASSLDQEGRAVQDEQFF.

V and J are TRBV5-4 and TRBJ2-7; TRBD1 might be the D (6 bases). In germline, CDR1 is SGHNT, CDR2 YYREEE (reference sequence). The CDR3 contains 13 residues. Trimming removed 0 bases from V and 11 bases from J, with 15 bases in between. CDR3 in DNA: TGTGCCAGCAGCTTGGACCTACAGGGAAGAGAGTACTTC. Protein: CASSLDLQGREYF. The whole variable domain, filled in from reference TRBV5-4 and TRBJ2-7, reads ETGVTQSPTHLIKTRGQQVTLRCSSQSGHNTVSWYQQALGQGPQFIFQYYREEENGRGNFPPRFSGLQFPNYSSELNVNALELDDSALYLCASSLDLQGREYFGPGTRLTVT.

V is TRBV11-3 and J is TRBJ2-1; 7 bases fit TRBD2. The V gene end was trimmed by 5 bases and the J gene end by 5 bases; junction bases not matched to a gene: 6. Germline values: CDR1 SGHNT, CDR2 YENEEA. The length of the CDR3 is 14 residues. CDR3 amino acids: CASSPTSLDNEQFF. The CDR3 nucleotides are TGTGCCAGCAGCCCGACTAGCTTGGACAATGAGCAGTTCTTC.